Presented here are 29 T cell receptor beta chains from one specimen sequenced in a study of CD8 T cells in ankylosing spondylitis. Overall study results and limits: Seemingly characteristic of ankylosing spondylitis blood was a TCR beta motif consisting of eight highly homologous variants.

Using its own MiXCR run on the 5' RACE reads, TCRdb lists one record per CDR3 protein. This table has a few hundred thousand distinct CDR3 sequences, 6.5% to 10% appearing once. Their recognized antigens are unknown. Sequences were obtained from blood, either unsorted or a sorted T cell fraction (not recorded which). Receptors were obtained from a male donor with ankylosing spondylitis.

CDR3 loop: CATAGGGSGANVLTF. For the CDR3, the DNA is TGTGCCACCGCCGGGGGGGGTTCTGGGGCCAACGTCCTGACTTTC. The chain is built from TRBV24-1 and TRBJ2-6; 8 positions agree with TRBD2. This CDR3 spans 15 amino acids. Germline V gene sequence: CDR1 KGHDR, CDR2 SFDVKD. V lost 9 bases to trimming and J lost 1 base; unmatched junction nucleotides: 4.

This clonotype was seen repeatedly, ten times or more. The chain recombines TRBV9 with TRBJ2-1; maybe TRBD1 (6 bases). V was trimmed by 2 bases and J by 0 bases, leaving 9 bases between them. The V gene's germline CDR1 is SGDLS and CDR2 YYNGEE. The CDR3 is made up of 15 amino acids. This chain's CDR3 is CASSVRDISYNEQFF. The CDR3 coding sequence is TGTGCCAGCAGCGTCAGGGACATCTCCTACAATGAGCAGTTCTTC.

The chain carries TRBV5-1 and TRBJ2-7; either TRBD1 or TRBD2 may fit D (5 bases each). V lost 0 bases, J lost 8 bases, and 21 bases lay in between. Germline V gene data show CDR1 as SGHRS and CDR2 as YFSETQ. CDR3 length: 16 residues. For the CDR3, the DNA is TGCGCCAGCAGCTTGGCCGGGGAAGGGGCCTCGGGGAAGCAGTACTTC. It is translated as CASSLAGEGASGKQYF.

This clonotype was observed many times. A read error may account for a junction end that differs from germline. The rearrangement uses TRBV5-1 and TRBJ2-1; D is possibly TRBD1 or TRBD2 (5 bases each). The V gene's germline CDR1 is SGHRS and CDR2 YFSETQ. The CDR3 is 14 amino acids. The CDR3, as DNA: TGTGCCAGCAGTTTTTCCGGGGCGTACAATGAGCAGTTCTTC. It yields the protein CASSFSGAYNEQFF.

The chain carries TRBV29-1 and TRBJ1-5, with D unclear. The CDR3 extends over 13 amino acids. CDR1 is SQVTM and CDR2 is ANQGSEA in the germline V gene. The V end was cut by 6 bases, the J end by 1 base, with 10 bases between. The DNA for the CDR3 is TGCAGCGTCCGGGTCGGGAGCAATCAGCCCCAGCATTTT. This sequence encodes CSVRVGSNQPQHF.

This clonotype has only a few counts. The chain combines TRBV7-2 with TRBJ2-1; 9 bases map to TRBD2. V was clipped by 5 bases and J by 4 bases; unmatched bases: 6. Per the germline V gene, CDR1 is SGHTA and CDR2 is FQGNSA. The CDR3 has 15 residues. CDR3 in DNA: TGTGCCAGCAGCCGTAGCGGGGGCCATTACAATGAGCAGTTCTTC. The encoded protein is CASSRSGGHYNEQFF.

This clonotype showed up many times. The CDR3 protein is CASSQQVANFYEQYF. The CDR3 nucleotides are TGTGCCAGCAGCCAACAAGTCGCGAACTTCTACGAGCAGTACTTC. This rearrangement joins TRBV3-1 to TRBJ2-7; D is undetermined. V was trimmed by 2 bases and J by 3 bases, leaving 14 bases between them. Germline-derived CDR1 and CDR2 are LGHDT and YNNKEL (reference sequence). CDR3 length equals 15 residues.

CDR3 in DNA: TGTGCCAGCAGCTCGGGACTAGCGGGAGATATCGGGGAGCTGTTTTTT. This encodes CASSSGLAGDIGELFF. The J gene is TRBJ2-2, the V gene TRBV7-8; 14 bases line up with TRBD2. CDR1 and CDR2 (germline): SGHVS, FQNEAQ. The CDR3 length is 16 residues. The V and J ends lost 4 bases and 7 bases, in that order; junction bases with no gene match: 5.

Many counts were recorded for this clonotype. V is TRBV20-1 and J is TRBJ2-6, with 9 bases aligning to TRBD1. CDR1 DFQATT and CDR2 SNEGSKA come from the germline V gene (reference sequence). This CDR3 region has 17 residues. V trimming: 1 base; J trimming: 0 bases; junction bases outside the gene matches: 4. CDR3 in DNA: TGCAGTGCTAGAGTCCGGGACAGGGACTCTGGGGCCAACGTCCTGACTTTC. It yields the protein CSARVRDRDSGANVLTF.

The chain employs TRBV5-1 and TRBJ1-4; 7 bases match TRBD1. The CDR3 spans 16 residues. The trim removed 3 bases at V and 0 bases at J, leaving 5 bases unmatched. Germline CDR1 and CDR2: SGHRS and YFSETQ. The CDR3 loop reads CASSYGQAPTNEKLFF. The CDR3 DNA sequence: TGCGCCAGCAGCTACGGACAGGCCCCAACTAATGAAAAACTGTTTTTT.

The CDR3: CASQRWMNTEAFF. In DNA, the CDR3 is TGTGCCTCCCAGAGGTGGATGAACACTGAAGCTTTCTTT. The V gene is TRBV30, the J gene TRBJ1-1, with D unresolved. Per the germline V gene, CDR1 is GTSNPN and CDR2 is SVGIG (reference sequence). Trimming shortened V by 7 bases and J by 0 bases, and 12 bases separated the two germline ends. CDR3 length: 13 residues. The variable domain in full, completed from reference TRBV30 and TRBJ1-1, reads SQTIHQWPATLVQPVGSPLSLECTVEGTSNPNLYWYRQAAGRGLQLLFYSVGIGQISSEVPQNLSASRPQDRQFILSSKKLLLSDSGFYLCASQRWMNTEAFFGQGTRLTVV.

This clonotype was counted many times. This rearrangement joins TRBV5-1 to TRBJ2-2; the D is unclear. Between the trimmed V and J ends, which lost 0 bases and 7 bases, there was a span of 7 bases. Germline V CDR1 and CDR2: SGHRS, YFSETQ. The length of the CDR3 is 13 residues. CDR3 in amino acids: CASSLVGIGELFF. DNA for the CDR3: TGCGCCAGCAGCTTGGTGGGGATCGGGGAGCTGTTTTTT.

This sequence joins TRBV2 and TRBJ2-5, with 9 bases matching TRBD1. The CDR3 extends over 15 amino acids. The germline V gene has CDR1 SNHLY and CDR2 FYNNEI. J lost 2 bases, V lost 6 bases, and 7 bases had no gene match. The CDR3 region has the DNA TGTGCCAGCAGACCGGGACAGGGCTTACAAGAGACCCAGTACTTC. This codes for CASRPGQGLQETQYF.

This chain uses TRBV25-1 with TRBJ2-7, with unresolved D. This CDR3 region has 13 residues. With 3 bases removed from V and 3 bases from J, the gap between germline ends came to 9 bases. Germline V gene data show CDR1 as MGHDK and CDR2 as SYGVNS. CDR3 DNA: TGTGCCAGCAGTGAGATCGAAGACTACGAGCAGTACTTC. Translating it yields CASSEIEDYEQYF.

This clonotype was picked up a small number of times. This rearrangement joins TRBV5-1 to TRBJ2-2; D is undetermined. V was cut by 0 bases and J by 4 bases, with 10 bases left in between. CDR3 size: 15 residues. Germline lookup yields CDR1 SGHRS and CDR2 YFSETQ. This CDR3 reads CASSLEPGSTGELFF. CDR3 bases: TGCGCCAGCAGCTTGGAGCCTGGTAGCACCGGGGAGCTGTTTTTT.

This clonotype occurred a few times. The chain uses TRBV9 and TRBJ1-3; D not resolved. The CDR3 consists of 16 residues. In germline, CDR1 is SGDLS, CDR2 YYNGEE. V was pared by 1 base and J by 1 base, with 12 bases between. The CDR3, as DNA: TGTGCCAGCAGCGTAAGTCATACGGAGTCTGGAAACACCATATATTTT. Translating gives CASSVSHTESGNTIYF.

The CDR3 coding sequence is TGTGCCAGCAGTGGAATGGGACTAGCGGGATACTACGAGCAGTACTTC. Its translation: CASSGMGLAGYYEQYF. The J gene is TRBJ2-7, the V gene TRBV28, with 13 bases lining up with TRBD2. Germline assignment: CDR1 MDHEN and CDR2 SYDVKM. The CDR3 runs to 16 residues. V lost 5 bases, J lost 3 bases, and 7 bases stayed unmatched.

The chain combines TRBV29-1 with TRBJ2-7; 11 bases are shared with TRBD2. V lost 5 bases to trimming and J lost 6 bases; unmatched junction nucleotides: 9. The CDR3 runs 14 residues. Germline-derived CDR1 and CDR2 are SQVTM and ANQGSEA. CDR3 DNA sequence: TGCAGCGTTATAACTAGCGGGAGAAGCAGCGAGCAGTACTTC. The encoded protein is CSVITSGRSSEQYF.

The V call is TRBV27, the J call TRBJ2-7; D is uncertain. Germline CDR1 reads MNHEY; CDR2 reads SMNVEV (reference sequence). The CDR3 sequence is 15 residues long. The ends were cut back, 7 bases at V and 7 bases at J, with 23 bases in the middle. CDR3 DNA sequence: TGTGCCAGCACATTACCATGGGGAAAGACCCCGGAGCAGTACTTC. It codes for CASTLPWGKTPEQYF.

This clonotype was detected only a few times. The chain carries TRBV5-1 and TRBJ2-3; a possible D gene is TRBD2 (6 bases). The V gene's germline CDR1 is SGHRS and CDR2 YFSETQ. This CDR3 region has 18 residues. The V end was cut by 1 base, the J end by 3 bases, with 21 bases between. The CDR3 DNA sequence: TGCGCCAGCAGCTTGAGACCCGTTCGGGGGTTGGGGACAGATACGCAGTATTTT. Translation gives CASSLRPVRGLGTDTQYF.

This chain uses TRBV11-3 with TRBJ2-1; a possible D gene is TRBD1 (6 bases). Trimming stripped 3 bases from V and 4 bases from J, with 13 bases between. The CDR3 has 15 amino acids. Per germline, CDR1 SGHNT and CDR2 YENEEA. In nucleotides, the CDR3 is TGTGCCAGCAGCTTGTTCGGTCAGGGGTACAATGAGCAGTTCTTC. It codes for CASSLFGQGYNEQFF.

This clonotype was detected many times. This chain's CDR3 is CSARGPGGVSTGELFF. In DNA, the CDR3 is TGCAGTGCTAGAGGTCCAGGGGGCGTCAGCACCGGGGAGCTGTTTTTT. The chain joins TRBV20-1 to TRBJ2-2; 8 bases agree with TRBD1. The CDR3 runs to 16 residues. In germline, CDR1 is DFQATT, CDR2 SNEGSKA (reference sequence). Trimming removed 1 base from V and 4 bases from J; junction bases left unmatched: 8.

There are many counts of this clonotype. The CDR3 nucleotides read TGTGCCAGTACAGGGGTGAACACTGAAGCTTTCTTT. Translating gives CASTGVNTEAFF. This chain joins TRBV19 and TRBJ1-1, with D possibly matching TRBD1 (6 bases). The CDR3 has 12 residues. V lost 7 bases and J lost 0, with 6 bases in between. Germline CDR1 and CDR2: LNHDA and SQIVND (reference sequence).

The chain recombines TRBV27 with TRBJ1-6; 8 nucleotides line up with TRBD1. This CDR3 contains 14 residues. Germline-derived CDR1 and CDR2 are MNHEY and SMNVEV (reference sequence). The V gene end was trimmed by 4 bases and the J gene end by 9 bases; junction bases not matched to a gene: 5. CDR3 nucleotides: TGTGCCAGCAGTTCCTGGACAGGGCTTTCACCCCTCCACTTT. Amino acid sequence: CASSSWTGLSPLHF.

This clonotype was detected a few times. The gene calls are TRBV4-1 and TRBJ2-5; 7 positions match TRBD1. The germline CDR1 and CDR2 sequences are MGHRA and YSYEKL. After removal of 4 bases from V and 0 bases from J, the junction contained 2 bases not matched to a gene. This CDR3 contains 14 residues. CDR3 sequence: CASSRDRDQETQYF. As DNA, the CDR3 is TGCGCCAGCAGCCGAGACAGGGACCAAGAGACCCAGTACTTC.

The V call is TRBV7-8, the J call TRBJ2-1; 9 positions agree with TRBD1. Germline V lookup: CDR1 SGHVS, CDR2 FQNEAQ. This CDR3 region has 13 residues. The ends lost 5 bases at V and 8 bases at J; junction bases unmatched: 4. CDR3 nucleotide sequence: TGTGCCAGCAGCCTACGACAGGGGGATGAGCAGTTCTTC. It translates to CASSLRQGDEQFF. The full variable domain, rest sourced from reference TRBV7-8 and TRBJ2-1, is GAGVSQSPRYKVAKRGQDVALRCDPISGHVSLFWYQQALGQGPEFLTYFQNEAQLDKSGLPSDRFFAERPEGSVSTLKIQRTQQEDSAVYLCASSLRQGDEQFFGPGTRLTVL.

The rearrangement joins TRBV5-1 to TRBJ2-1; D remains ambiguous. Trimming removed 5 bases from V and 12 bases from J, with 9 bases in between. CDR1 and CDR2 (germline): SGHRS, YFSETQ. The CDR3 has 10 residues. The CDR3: CASSGVGQFF. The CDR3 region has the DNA TGCGCCAGCAGTGGAGTTGGGCAGTTCTTC.

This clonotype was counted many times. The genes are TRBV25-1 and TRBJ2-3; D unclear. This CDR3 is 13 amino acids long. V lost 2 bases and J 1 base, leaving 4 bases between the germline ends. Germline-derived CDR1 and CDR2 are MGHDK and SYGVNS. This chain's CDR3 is CASSEQGTDTQYF. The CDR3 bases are TGTGCCAGCAGTGAACAGGGCACAGATACGCAGTATTTT.

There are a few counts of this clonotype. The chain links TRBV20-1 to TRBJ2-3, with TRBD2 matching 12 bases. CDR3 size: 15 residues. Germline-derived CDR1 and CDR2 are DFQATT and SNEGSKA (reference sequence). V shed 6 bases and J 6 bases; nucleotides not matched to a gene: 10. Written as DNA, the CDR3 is TGCAGTGCGTGGTCGACTAGCGGGAGCCCCGATACGCAGTATTTT. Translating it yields CSAWSTSGSPDTQYF.